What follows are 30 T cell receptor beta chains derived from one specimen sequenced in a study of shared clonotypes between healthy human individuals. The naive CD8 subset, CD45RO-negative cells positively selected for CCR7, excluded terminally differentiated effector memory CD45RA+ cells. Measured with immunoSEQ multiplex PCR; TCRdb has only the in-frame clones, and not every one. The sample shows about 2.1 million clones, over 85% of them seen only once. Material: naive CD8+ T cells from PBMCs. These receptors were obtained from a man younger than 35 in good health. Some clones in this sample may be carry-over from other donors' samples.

CDR3 region: CASSLLSNTGELFF. Here the CDR3 DNA reads TGTGCCAGCAGTTTGCTGTCTAACACCGGGGAGCTGTTTTTT. The V call is TRBV28, the J call TRBJ2-2; D remains ambiguous. Per germline, CDR1 MDHEN and CDR2 SYDVKM. This CDR3 is built from 14 residues. Trimming pared 3 bases from V and 2 bases from J, leaving 7 bases between.

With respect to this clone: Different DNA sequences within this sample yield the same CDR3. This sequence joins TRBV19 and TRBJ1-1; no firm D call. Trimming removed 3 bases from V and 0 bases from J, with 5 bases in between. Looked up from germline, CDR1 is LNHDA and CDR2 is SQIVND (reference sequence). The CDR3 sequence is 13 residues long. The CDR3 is CASSIIMNTEAFF. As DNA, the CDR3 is TGTGCCAGTAGTATCATCATGAACACTGAAGCTTTCTTT.

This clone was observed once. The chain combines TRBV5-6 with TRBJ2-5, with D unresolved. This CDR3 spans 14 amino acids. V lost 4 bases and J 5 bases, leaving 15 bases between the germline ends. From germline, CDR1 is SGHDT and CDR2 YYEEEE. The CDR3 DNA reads TGTGCCAGCAGCACCGCTTGGTTTAGGGAGACCCAGTACTTC. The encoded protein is CASSTAWFRETQYF.

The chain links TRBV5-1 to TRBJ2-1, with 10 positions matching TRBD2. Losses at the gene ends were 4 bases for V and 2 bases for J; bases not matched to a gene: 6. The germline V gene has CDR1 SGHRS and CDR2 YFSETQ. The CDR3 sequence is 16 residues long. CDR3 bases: TGCGCCAGCAGCGAGGTAGCGGGAGGACCCTACAATGAGCAGTTCTTC. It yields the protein CASSEVAGGPYNEQFF.

CDR3 sequence (DNA): TGTGCCAGTCAAGTAGCGTATGAGCAGTTCTTC. Translating it yields CASQVAYEQFF. This chain links TRBV19 with TRBJ2-1; tentatively, D is TRBD2 (5 bases). Looked up from germline, CDR1 is LNHDA and CDR2 is SQIVND (reference sequence). The length of the CDR3 is 11 residues. Deletions cut 8 bases from V and 8 bases from J, with 10 bases between. The full variable domain, rest sourced from reference TRBV19 and TRBJ2-1, is DGGITQSPKYLFRKEGQNVTLSCEQNLNHDAMYWYRQDPGQGLRLIYYSQIVNDFQKGDIAEGYSVSREKKESFPLTVTSAQKNPTAFYLCASQVAYEQFFGPGTRLTVL.

CDR3 sequence reads: CASSLPAWGQYF. CDR3 nucleotide sequence: TGTGCCAGCAGTCTCCCAGCCTGGGGGCAGTACTTC. The J gene is TRBJ2-7, the V gene TRBV28, with D unresolved. Germline CDR1 is MDHEN and CDR2 is SYDVKM. V lost 5 bases to trimming and J lost 9 bases, with 14 bases between them. The CDR3 length is 12 residues.

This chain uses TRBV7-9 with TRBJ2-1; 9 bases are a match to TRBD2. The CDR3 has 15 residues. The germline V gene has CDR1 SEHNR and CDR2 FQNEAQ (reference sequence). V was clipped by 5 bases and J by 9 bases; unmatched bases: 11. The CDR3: CASSPTVAGEAEQFF. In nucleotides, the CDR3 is TGTGCCAGCAGCCCCACGGTAGCGGGAGAAGCTGAGCAGTTCTTC.

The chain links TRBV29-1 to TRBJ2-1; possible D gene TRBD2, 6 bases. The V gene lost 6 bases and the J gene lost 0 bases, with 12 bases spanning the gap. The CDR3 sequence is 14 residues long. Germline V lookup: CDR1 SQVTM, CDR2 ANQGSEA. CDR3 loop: CSVKRDSSYNEQFF. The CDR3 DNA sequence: TGCAGCGTCAAACGGGACTCCTCCTACAATGAGCAGTTCTTC.

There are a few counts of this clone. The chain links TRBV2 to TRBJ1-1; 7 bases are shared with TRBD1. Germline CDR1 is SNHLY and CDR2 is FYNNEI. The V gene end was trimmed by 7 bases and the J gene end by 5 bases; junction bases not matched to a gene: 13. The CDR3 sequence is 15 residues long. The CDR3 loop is CASISGTALRTEAFF. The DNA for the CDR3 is TGTGCCAGCATCTCCGGGACAGCCCTGAGGACTGAAGCTTTCTTT. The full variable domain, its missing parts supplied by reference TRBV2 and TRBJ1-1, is EPEVTQTPSHQVTQMGQEVILRCVPISNHLYFYWYRQILGQKVEFLVSFYNNEISEKSEIFDDQFSVERPDGSNFTLKIRSTKLEDSAMYFCASISGTALRTEAFFGQGTRLTVV.

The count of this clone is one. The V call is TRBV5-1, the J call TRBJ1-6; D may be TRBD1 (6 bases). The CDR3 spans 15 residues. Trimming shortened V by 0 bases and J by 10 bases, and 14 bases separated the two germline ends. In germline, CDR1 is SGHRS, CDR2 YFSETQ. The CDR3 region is CASSLGPGEYSPLHF. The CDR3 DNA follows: TGCGCCAGCAGCTTGGGGCCAGGGGAATACTCACCCCTCCACTTT.

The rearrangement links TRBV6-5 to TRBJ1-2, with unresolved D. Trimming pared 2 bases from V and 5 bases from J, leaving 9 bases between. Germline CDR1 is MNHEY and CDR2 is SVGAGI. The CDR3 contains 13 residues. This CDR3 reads CASSYTWGYGYTF. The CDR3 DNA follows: TGTGCCAGCAGTTACACGTGGGGATATGGCTACACCTTC.

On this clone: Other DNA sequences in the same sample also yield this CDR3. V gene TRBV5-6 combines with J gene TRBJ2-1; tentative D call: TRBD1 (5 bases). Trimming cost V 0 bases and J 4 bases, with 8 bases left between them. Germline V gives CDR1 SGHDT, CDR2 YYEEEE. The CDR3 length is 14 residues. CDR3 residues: CASSLGQGYNEQFF. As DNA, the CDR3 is TGTGCCAGCAGCTTGGGGCAGGGTTACAATGAGCAGTTCTTC.

In DNA, the CDR3 is TGTGCCAGCAGTTTATTGGGGCAGGATAGCAATCAGCCCCAGCATTTT. Residues: CASSLLGQDSNQPQHF. The chain recombines TRBV28 with TRBJ1-5, with D possibly being TRBD1 (5 bases). Germline values: CDR1 MDHEN, CDR2 SYDVKM. Trimming stripped 1 base from V and 0 bases from J, with 10 bases between. CDR3 length: 16 residues.

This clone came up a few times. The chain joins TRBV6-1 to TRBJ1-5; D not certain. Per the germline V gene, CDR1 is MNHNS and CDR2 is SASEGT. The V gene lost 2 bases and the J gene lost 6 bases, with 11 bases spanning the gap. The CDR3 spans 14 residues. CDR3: CASSEMGMAQPQHF. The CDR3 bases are TGTGCCAGCAGTGAAATGGGGATGGCTCAGCCCCAGCATTTT.

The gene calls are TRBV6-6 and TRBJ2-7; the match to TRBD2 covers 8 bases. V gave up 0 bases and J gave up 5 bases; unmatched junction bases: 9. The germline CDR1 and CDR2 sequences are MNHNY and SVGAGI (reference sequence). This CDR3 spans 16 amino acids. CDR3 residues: CASSYSRVPGGDEQYF. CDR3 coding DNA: TGTGCCAGCAGTTACTCGAGGGTCCCGGGGGGGGACGAGCAGTACTTC.

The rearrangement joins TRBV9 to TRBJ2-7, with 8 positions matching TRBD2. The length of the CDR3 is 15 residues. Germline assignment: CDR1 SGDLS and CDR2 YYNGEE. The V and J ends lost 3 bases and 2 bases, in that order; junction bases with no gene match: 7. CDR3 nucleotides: TGTGCCAGCAGCGCAGTAGCGGGATTTACCTACGAGCAGTACTTC. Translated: CASSAVAGFTYEQYF.

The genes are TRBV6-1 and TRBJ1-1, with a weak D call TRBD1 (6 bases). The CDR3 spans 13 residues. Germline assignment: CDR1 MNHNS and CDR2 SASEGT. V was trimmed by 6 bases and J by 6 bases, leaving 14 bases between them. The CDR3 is CASRPTGYAEAFF. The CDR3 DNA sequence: TGTGCCAGCAGACCGACAGGTTACGCTGAAGCTTTCTTT.

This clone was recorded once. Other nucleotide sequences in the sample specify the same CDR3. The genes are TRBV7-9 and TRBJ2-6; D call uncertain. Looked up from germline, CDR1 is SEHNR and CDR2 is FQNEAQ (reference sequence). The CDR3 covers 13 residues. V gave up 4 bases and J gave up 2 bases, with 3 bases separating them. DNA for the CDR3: TGTGCCAGCAGCTCCCCTGGGGCCAACGTCCTGACTTTC. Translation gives CASSSPGANVLTF.

The CDR3 region is CASSQQGSYEQYF. CDR3 in DNA: TGTGCCAGTAGTCAACAGGGTTCCTACGAGCAGTACTTC. The gene calls are TRBV19 and TRBJ2-7; possibly TRBD1 for D (6 bases). The CDR3 length is 13 residues. In germline, CDR1 is LNHDA, CDR2 SQIVND (reference sequence). Trimming took off 5 bases at V and 1 base at J, with 9 bases between the two ends.

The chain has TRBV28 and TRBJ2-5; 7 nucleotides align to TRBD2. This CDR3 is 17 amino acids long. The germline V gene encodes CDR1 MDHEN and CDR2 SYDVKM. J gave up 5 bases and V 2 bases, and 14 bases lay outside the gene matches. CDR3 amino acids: CASSLEVWSGGGETQYF. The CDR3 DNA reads TGTGCCAGCAGTTTAGAAGTTTGGTCGGGGGGAGGGGAGACCCAGTACTTC. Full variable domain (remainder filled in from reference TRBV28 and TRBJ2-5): DVKVTQSSRYLVKRTGEKVFLECVQDMDHENMFWYRQDPGLGLRLIYFSYDVKMKEKGDIPEGYSVSREKKERFSLILESASTNQTSMYLCASSLEVWSGGGETQYFGPGTRLLVL.

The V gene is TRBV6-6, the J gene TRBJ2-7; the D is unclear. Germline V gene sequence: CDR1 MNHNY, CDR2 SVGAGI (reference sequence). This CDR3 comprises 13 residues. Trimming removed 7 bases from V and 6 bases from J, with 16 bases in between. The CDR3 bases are TGTGCCAGCAAGGAGAATACCTACTCCGAGCAGTACTTC. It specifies CASKENTYSEQYF.

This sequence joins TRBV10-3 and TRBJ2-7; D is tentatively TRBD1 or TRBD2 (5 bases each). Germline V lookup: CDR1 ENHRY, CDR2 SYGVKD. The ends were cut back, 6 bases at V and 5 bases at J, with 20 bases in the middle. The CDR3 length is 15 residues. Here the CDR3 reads CAIRELGTGLNEQYF. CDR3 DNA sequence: TGTGCCATCAGGGAATTGGGGACGGGTCTGAACGAGCAGTACTTC.

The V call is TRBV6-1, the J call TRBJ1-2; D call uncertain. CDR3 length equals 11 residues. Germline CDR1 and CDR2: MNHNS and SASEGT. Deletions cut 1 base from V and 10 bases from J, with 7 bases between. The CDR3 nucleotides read TGTGCCAGCAGTGAAGGAGGACCCTACACCTTC. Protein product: CASSEGGPYTF.

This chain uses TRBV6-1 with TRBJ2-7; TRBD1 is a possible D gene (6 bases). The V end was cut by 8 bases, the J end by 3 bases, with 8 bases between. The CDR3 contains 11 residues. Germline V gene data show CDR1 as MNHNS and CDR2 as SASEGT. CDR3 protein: CASARGYEQYF. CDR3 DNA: TGTGCCAGCGCCAGGGGCTACGAGCAGTACTTC.

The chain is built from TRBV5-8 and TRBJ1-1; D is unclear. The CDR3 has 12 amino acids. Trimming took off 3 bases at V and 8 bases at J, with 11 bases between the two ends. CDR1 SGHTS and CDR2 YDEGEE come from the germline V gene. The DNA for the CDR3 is TGTGCCAGCAGCTCCGATTACATAGAAGCTTTCTTT. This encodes CASSSDYIEAFF.

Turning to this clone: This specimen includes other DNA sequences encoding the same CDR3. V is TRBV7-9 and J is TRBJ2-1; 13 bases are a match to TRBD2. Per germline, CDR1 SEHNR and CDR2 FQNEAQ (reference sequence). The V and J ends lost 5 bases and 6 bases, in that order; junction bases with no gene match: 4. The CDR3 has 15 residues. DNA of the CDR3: TGTGCCAGCAGCCCCAGGACTAGCGGGAGCAATGAGCAGTTCTTC. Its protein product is CASSPRTSGSNEQFF.

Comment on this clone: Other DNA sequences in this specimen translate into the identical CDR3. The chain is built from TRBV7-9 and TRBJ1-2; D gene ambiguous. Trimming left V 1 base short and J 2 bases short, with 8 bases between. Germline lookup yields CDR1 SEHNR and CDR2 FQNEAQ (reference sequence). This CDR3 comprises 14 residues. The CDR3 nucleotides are TGTGCCAGCAGCTTAGGGGTGGGCAACTATGGCTACACCTTC. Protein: CASSLGVGNYGYTF.

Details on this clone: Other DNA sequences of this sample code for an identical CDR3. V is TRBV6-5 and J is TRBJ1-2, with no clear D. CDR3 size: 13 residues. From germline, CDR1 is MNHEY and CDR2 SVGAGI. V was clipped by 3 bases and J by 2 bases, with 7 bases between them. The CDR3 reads CASSYGINYGYTF. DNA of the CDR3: TGTGCCAGCAGTTATGGGATAAACTATGGCTACACCTTC.

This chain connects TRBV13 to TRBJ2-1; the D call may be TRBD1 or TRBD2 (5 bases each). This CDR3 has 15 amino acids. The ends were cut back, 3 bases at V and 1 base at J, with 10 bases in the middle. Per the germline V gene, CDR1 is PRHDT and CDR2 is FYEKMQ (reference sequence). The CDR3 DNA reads TGTGCCAGCAGCTTCCGGGACGCATCCTACAATGAGCAGTTCTTC. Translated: CASSFRDASYNEQFF.

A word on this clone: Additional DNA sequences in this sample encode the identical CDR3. The CDR3 sequence: CASSPRDSSYEQYF. The DNA for the CDR3 is TGTGCCAGCAGCCCTAGGGACAGCTCCTACGAGCAGTACTTC. The genes are TRBV9 and TRBJ2-7; 7 bases are shared with TRBD1. CDR1 is SGDLS and CDR2 is YYNGEE in the germline V gene. The CDR3 extends over 14 amino acids. Trimming cost V 4 bases and J 0 bases; bases outside gene matches: 4.